Each of the 11 T cell receptor beta chains below was sequenced from the same sample in a study of shared clonotypes between healthy human individuals. Repertoires were generated with immunoSEQ multiplex PCR, while TCRdb's copy carries only in-frame clones and drops some. The sample has about half a million clones, about 85% seen once. Material for sequencing was PBMCs. The receptors derive from a woman in her forties in good health. Some clones in this sample may be carry-over from other donors' samples.

The chain carries TRBV7-2 and TRBJ2-4; possibly TRBD1 or TRBD2 for D (5 bases each). Germline V gives CDR1 SGHTA, CDR2 FQGNSA. The CDR3 has 18 residues. The germline V and J ends were trimmed by 4 bases and 0 bases, with 19 bases remaining between them. The CDR3 spells CASSSSGTKLLAKNIQYF. The CDR3 coding sequence is TGTGCCAGCAGCTCATCCGGGACCAAGCTTCTAGCCAAAAACATTCAGTACTTC.

Of note for this clone: The likely explanation is a read error, given a far larger clone one base away. The chain combines TRBV27 with TRBJ1-2; TRBD1 matches at 7 bases. V gave up 0 bases and J gave up 6 bases; unmatched junction bases: 7. CDR1 and CDR2 from the germline V gene are MNHEY and SMNVEV (reference sequence). The CDR3 extends over 15 amino acids. The CDR3 loop is CASSLSQGVGHGYTF. The DNA of the CDR3 is TGTGCCAGCAGTTTATCGCAGGGGGTGGGCCATGGCTACACCTTC.

The chain couples TRBV27 to TRBJ1-4; 7 positions match TRBD1. The CDR3 is made up of 13 amino acids. Germline CDR1 reads MNHEY; CDR2 reads SMNVEV (reference sequence). J gave up 13 bases and V 2 bases, and 7 bases lay outside the gene matches. CDR3 bases: TGTGCCAGCAGTTTAACACCCCGGACAGGACTGTTTTTT. Translated: CASSLTPRTGLFF.

On this clone itself: This likely traces to a read error, being one base from a far larger clone. Other DNA sequences in the sample encode the same CDR3. The V and J genes are TRBV7-9 and TRBJ1-5; D unresolved. CDR1 and CDR2 from the germline V gene are SEHNR and FQNEAQ (reference sequence). This CDR3 spans 12 amino acids. The CDR3 nucleotides read TGCGCCAGCAGCTTAGCTAGCCAGCCCCAGCATTTT. Its protein is CASSLASQPQHF.

The chain carries TRBV5-6 and TRBJ1-5, with TRBD1 matching 8 bases. The CDR3 contains 14 residues. The V gene end was trimmed by 3 bases and the J gene end by 7 bases; junction bases not matched to a gene: 6. CDR1 and CDR2 (germline): SGHDT, YYEEEE. The DNA for the CDR3 is TGTGCCAGCAGCTCTCGGACAGGGAAGCAGCCCCAGCATTTT. This codes for CASSSRTGKQPQHF.

This chain joins TRBV5-1 and TRBJ1-1, with 7 positions matching TRBD1. The CDR3 loop spans 13 amino acids. The V gene end was trimmed by 9 bases and the J gene end by 5 bases; junction bases not matched to a gene: 10. Looked up from germline, CDR1 is SGHRS and CDR2 is YFSETQ. The CDR3 DNA follows: TGCGCCACCTCCTACACAGGGGATACTGAAGCTTTCTTT. This translates into CATSYTGDTEAFF.

The gene calls are TRBV6-1 and TRBJ1-1; D perhaps matches TRBD1 (5 bases). Germline lookup yields CDR1 MNHNS and CDR2 SASEGT. V dropped 0 bases and J dropped 4 bases, with 12 bases sitting between them. This CDR3 region has 15 residues. The CDR3 sequence is CASSEARGGLTEAFF. Here the CDR3 DNA reads TGTGCCAGCAGTGAAGCGCGCGGGGGTCTCACTGAAGCTTTCTTT.

This clone was seen only once. The CDR3 DNA is TGCGCCAGCAGCTTGGAGGAGAGCGGGACAAGCTACGAGCAGTACTTC. Translated: CASSLEESGTSYEQYF. This rearrangement joins TRBV5-1 to TRBJ2-7, with a tentative D call TRBD2 (7 bases). CDR1 is SGHRS, CDR2 YFSETQ, per germline. The length of the CDR3 is 16 residues. Trimming removed 0 bases from V and 3 bases from J, with 16 bases in between.

V is TRBV11-2 and J is TRBJ1-4; 7 bases map to TRBD1. CDR3 length equals 16 residues. Germline CDR1 SGHAT, CDR2 FQNNGV. Losses at the gene ends were 4 bases for V and 6 bases for J; bases not matched to a gene: 11. CDR3 DNA: TGTGCCAGCAGCTCCGACGCCAATACAGGGGATGAAAAACTGTTTTTT. This sequence encodes CASSSDANTGDEKLFF. The variable domain in full, completed from reference TRBV11-2 and TRBJ1-4, reads EAGVAQSPRYKIIEKRQSVAFWCNPISGHATLYWYQQILGQGPKLLIQFQNNGVVDDSQLPKDRFSAERLKGVDSTLKIQPAKLEDSAVYLCASSSDANTGDEKLFFGSGTQLSVL.

The rearrangement links TRBV19 to TRBJ2-3; maybe TRBD1 (5 bases). This CDR3 is 16 amino acids long. CDR1 LNHDA and CDR2 SQIVND come from the germline V gene (reference sequence). Trimming removed 4 bases from V and 4 bases from J, with 18 bases in between. The CDR3 reads CASSRVGQGRADTQYF. For the CDR3, the DNA is TGTGCCAGTAGTAGAGTAGGGCAGGGTCGGGCAGATACGCAGTATTTT.

V and J are TRBV30 and TRBJ1-1; 8 nucleotides agree with TRBD1. This CDR3 region has 12 residues. Germline V gene sequence: CDR1 GTSNPN, CDR2 SVGIG (reference sequence). With 1 base clipped from V and 8 bases from J, the junction kept 3 bases outside the gene matches. The CDR3, as DNA: TGTGCCTGGAGTGCAGGGGGCGGCGAAGCTTTCTTT. Translated: CAWSAGGGEAFF.